These 12 T cell receptor beta chains were all obtained from the same sample, sequenced in a study of OX40 agonist ivuxolimab in advanced cancers. Method: immunoSEQ multiplex PCR; TCRdb's copy keeps in-frame clones and lacks some. This sample has 80,000 or so clones, with 90% found just once. Sequenced material: CD4+ or CD8+ T cells sorted from blood, taken in a trial of the OX40 agonist ivuxolimab. The receptors here all came from an adult with an advanced solid tumor such as melanoma, head and neck, liver or kidney cancer.

The chain recombines TRBV10-1 with TRBJ2-5; tentative D call: TRBD1 (6 bases). The better agreement between TRBJ2-7 and the DNA end casts doubt on the J call. The V gene's germline CDR1 is WNHNN and CDR2 SYGVQD (reference sequence). CDR3 length: 12 amino acids. CDR3 nucleotides: TGCGCCAGCGCCCGGACAGTAGCCGAGCAGTACTTC. Translating gives CASARTVAEQYF.

This sequence joins TRBV6-1 and TRBJ1-2; D gene ambiguous. CDR1 is MNHNS, CDR2 SASEGT, per germline. The CDR3 has 12 amino acids. V dropped 6 bases and J dropped 2 bases, with 7 bases sitting between them. CDR3 loop: CASRVGNYGYTF. The CDR3 bases are TGTGCCAGCAGGGTGGGCAACTATGGCTACACCTTC.

The chain joins TRBV28 to TRBJ1-5; the match to TRBD1 covers 11 bases. Looked up from germline, CDR1 is MDHEN and CDR2 is SYDVKM. The CDR3 extends over 15 amino acids. The V gene end was trimmed by 7 bases and the J gene end by 7 bases; junction bases not matched to a gene: 9. CDR3 loop: CASISGQGAWQPQHF. In nucleotides, the CDR3 is TGTGCCAGCATTTCTGGACAGGGGGCTTGGCAGCCCCAGCATTTT.

The chain combines TRBV7-9 with TRBJ1-5; 9 bases fit TRBD1. Germline V gene lookup returns CDR1 SEHNR and CDR2 FQNEAQ (reference sequence). The trim removed 1 base at V and 4 bases at J, leaving 5 bases unmatched. The CDR3 has 16 amino acids. CDR3 sequence (DNA): TGTGCCAGCAGCTTAGAGTTCGGGACAGGGAATCAGCCCCAGCATTTT. Protein: CASSLEFGTGNQPQHF.

A single count supports this clone. The chain employs TRBV19 and TRBJ1-5; possible D gene TRBD1, 5 bases. Per germline, CDR1 LNHDA and CDR2 SQIVND (reference sequence). V dropped 4 bases and J dropped 4 bases, with 17 bases sitting between them. CDR3 length equals 16 residues. The CDR3 DNA reads TGTGCCAGTAGTAGGCGTCCCGGAGGGGAAAATCAGCCCCAGCATTTT. This codes for CASSRRPGGENQPQHF. Full variable domain (rest looked up from reference TRBV19 and TRBJ1-5): DGGITQSPKYLFRKEGQNVTLSCEQNLNHDAMYWYRQDPGQGLRLIYYSQIVNDFQKGDIAEGYSVSREKKESFPLTVTSAQKNPTAFYLCASSRRPGGENQPQHFGDGTRLSIL.

The V call is TRBV11-2, the J call TRBJ1-1; 9 positions agree with TRBD1. V trimming: 5 bases; J trimming: 11 bases; junction bases outside the gene matches: 6. Germline CDR1 reads SGHAT; CDR2 reads FQNNGV. This CDR3 has 12 amino acids. Here the CDR3 reads CASSHPGTGAFF. In DNA, the CDR3 is TGTGCCAGCAGCCACCCCGGGACAGGGGCTTTCTTT. Full variable domain (outside the CDR3, taken from reference TRBV11-2 and TRBJ1-1): EAGVAQSPRYKIIEKRQSVAFWCNPISGHATLYWYQQILGQGPKLLIQFQNNGVVDDSQLPKDRFSAERLKGVDSTLKIQPAKLEDSAVYLCASSHPGTGAFFGQGTRLTVV.

This clone was seen a single time. This chain connects TRBV10-3 to TRBJ2-7, with TRBD1 matching 10 bases. CDR3 length equals 16 residues. Trimming took 2 bases from V and 2 from J; bases not matched to a gene: 6. Looked up from germline, CDR1 is ENHRY and CDR2 is SYGVKD. For the CDR3, the DNA is TGTGCCATCAGTGAGGGCCGGGGACAGGGGACCTACGAGCAGTACTTC. As protein: CAISEGRGQGTYEQYF.

The V and J genes are TRBV19 and TRBJ2-2, with D maybe TRBD2 (7 bases). CDR3 length: 18 residues. Trimming took off 4 bases at V and 1 base at J, with 19 bases between the two ends. Per the germline V gene, CDR1 is LNHDA and CDR2 is SQIVND (reference sequence). The CDR3 nucleotides read TGTGCCAGTAGTAGGGGGGGCCGGGGGATCCGGAACACCGGGGAGCTGTTTTTT. This gives the protein CASSRGGRGIRNTGELFF.

The J gene is TRBJ2-5, the V gene TRBV11-2; 8 bases agree with TRBD1. The germline gives CDR1 SGHAT, CDR2 FQNNGV. After removal of 1 base from V and 4 bases from J, the junction contained 8 bases not matched to a gene. The length of the CDR3 is 16 residues. CDR3 region: CASSLGFGRGRETQYF. In nucleotides, the CDR3 is TGTGCCAGCAGCTTAGGTTTTGGCAGGGGGCGAGAGACCCAGTACTTC.

V gene TRBV5-1 combines with J gene TRBJ2-1; D might be TRBD1 or TRBD2, each matching 5 bases. Trimming shortened V by 5 bases and J by 5 bases, and 14 bases separated the two germline ends. The CDR3 is 14 residues long. Germline lookup yields CDR1 SGHRS and CDR2 YFSETQ. As DNA, the CDR3 is TGCGCCAGCAGGGGGGATATATTCCACAATGAGCAGTTCTTC. Protein: CASRGDIFHNEQFF.

This chain joins TRBV6-6 and TRBJ1-4; 7 bases align to TRBD1. The CDR3 has 15 residues. Germline V gene sequence: CDR1 MNHNY, CDR2 SVGAGI (reference sequence). The V gene end was trimmed by 8 bases and the J gene end by 5 bases; junction bases not matched to a gene: 11. The CDR3, as DNA: TGTGCCAGCCGGCCACCGGGACAGAGCAATGAAAAACTGTTTTTT. This gives the protein CASRPPGQSNEKLFF.

The J gene is TRBJ1-1, the V gene TRBV18; D uncertain. V dropped 4 bases and J dropped 3 bases, with 12 bases sitting between them. Germline lookup yields CDR1 KGHSH and CDR2 LQKENI. The CDR3 contains 14 residues. CDR3 region: CASSLGLTDTEAFF. Written as DNA, the CDR3 is TGTGCCAGCTCACTAGGGTTGACGGACACTGAAGCTTTCTTT.